The clone carrying this T cell receptor (beta chain) has at least ten counts. Its antigen is still unknown. The time point here: persistent/refractory GD, antithyroid drugs over 5 years with positive TRAb. PBMC-extracted RNA yielded the TCR library. Arm-PCR of CDR3 regions and iRepertoire HTBI primers were the basis on which TCR beta libraries were built. TCRdb reprocessed the multiplex PCR reads with MiXCR, giving one entry per CDR3 protein. The table lists about 470,000 distinct CDR3 sequences, roughly 20% of them singletons. The entry originates in a study of regulatory T cells in long-lasting Graves disease. V lost 6 bases to trimming and J lost 7 bases; unmatched junction nucleotides: 14. Germline CDR1 and CDR2: SNHLY and FYNNEI. CDR3 size: 16 residues. Study conclusions and caveats: More public clonotypes were shared by persistent patients (about 2,700) than by new patients (roughly 930).

The sequence came from a female donor with Graves disease. The V and J genes are TRBV2 and TRBJ1-5; 8 positions match TRBD1. The source material was peripheral blood mononuclear cells (PBMCs), sampled when the disease was refractory, from a patient treated with antithyroid drugs. As DNA, the CDR3 is TGTGCCAGCAGAGACACAGGGGGAGGGATCCCCCAGCCCCAGCATTTT. It specifies CASRDTGGGIPQPQHF.